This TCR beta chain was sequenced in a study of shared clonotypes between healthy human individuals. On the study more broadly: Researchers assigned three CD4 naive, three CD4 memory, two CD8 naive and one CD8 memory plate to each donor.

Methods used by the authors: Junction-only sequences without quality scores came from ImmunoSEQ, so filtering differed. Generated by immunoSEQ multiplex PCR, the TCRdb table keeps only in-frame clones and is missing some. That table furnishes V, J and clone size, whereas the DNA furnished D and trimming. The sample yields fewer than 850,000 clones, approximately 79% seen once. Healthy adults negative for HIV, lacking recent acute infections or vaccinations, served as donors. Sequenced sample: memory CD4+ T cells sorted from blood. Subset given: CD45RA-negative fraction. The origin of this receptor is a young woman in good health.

The CDR3 nucleotides are TGTGCCACCCGGGGGGCGGAAGAGACCCAGTACTTC. Its protein is CATRGAEETQYF. The chain couples TRBV28 to TRBJ2-5; a weak D match, TRBD2 (7 bases). V was shortened by 10 bases and J by 3 bases, with 12 bases between the two germline ends. Looked up from germline, CDR1 is MDHEN and CDR2 is SYDVKM. The CDR3 covers 12 residues.